This T cell receptor beta chain was retrieved from a study of Ad26.COV2.S vaccination and SARS-CoV-2 variants. With respect to this clone: The antigen remains unidentified.

Treatment given: about 20 received Ad26.COV2.S at low or high dose, single or two shots; five or six received placebo; per-sample allocation not given. Day 63 after the first injection of vaccine or placebo was the sampling time. The study, taken as a whole, reports: Substantial response breadth was reportedly seen for spike-specific CD8+ and CD4+ T cells after vaccination.

TCRdb's copy holds only in-frame clones and misses some; the assay was immunoSEQ multiplex PCR. The sample lists around 400,000 clones; over 75% were seen once. Germline V gene sequence: CDR1 SGDLS, CDR2 YYNGEE. The CDR3 has 13 residues. The V end was cut by 0 bases, the J end by 3 bases, with 4 bases between. Specimen: peripheral blood, collected in a trial of Ad26.COV2.S vaccine versus placebo. The clonotype originates from a person between 18 and 65 years old who received the Ad26.COV2.S COVID-19 vaccine or a placebo. The V call is TRBV9, the J call TRBJ2-1, with D hard to call. CDR3 sequence reads: CASSVAGYNEQFF. Here the CDR3 DNA reads TGTGCCAGCAGCGTAGCTGGCTACAATGAGCAGTTCTTC.